This T cell receptor (beta chain) comes out of a study of T-cell memory formation after mild COVID-19. On the study more broadly: Clusters were largely donor specific.

From the 5' RACE reads, TCRdb called clonotypes with MiXCR, one entry per CDR3 protein. Here the sample spans nearly 200,000 distinct CDR3 sequences, approximately 20% being singletons. The CDR3 is 16 residues long. The germline gives CDR1 SGHKS, CDR2 YYEKEE (reference sequence). V gave up 0 bases and J gave up 2 bases, with 15 bases separating them. Study findings and constraints: Prior to infection, memory already included some responding clones, suggesting cross-reactive memory joined. CD4+ contracting clones were mainly CM and EM; CD8+ ones, EMRA.

A note on this clonotype: Its antigen is undetermined.

This sequence was found in an adult woman who had mild COVID-19 (a few samples of this study predate the infection). Cell type and time point are not known. The V call is TRBV5-5, the J call TRBJ2-7, with D possibly called TRBD1 or TRBD2 (5 bases each). What was sequenced was PBMCs or a T cell subset sorted from them (not recorded which). CDR3 loop: CASSLGSGTFAYEQYF. In DNA form, the CDR3 reads TGTGCCAGCAGCTTGGGGTCCGGGACGTTTGCCTACGAGCAGTACTTC.